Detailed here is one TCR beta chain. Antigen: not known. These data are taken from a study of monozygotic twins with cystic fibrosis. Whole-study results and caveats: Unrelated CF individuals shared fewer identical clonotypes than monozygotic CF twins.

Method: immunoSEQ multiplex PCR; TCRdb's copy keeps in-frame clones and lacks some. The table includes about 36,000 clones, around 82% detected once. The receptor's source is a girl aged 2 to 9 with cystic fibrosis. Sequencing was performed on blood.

Here the CDR3 DNA reads TGCAGTGCTAGTACGGAGGAAACCCAGTACTTC. Protein sequence: CSASTEETQYF. The chain links TRBV20-1 to TRBJ2-5; a possible D gene is TRBD2 (5 bases). The length of the CDR3 is 11 residues. Trimming took off 3 bases at V and 8 bases at J, with 10 bases between the two ends. Germline CDR1 reads DFQATT; CDR2 reads SNEGSKA (reference sequence).